What follows are 21 T cell receptor beta chains derived from one specimen sequenced in a study of shared clonotypes between healthy human individuals. The repertoire was sequenced with immunoSEQ multiplex PCR; TCRdb's copy has only in-frame clones and lacks some. Of around 690,000 clones listed, about 90% are singletons. The source material was memory CD8+ T cells from PBMCs. Documented subset: CD45RO+ cells pooled with CCR7-negative TemRA cells. The receptor set was obtained from a young man in good health. Some clones in this sample may be carry-over from other donors' samples.

V is TRBV6-1 and J is TRBJ1-1; D remains ambiguous. CDR3 size: 13 residues. Trimming left V 3 bases short and J 8 bases short, with 13 bases between. Germline assignment: CDR1 MNHNS and CDR2 SASEGT. The CDR3 coding sequence is TGTGCCAGCAGTGAGATGGGCTGGTCGGAAGCTTTCTTT. It codes for CASSEMGWSEAFF.

This chain joins TRBV7-8 and TRBJ1-3; 11 bases match TRBD1. Per germline, CDR1 SGHVS and CDR2 FQNEAQ. Germline trimming cut 3 bases from V and 0 bases from J; bases unmatched to any gene: 10. CDR3 length: 19 residues. In DNA, the CDR3 is TGTGCCAGCAGCTTCCGGACAGGGGGCCTTTCCCGCTCTGGAAACACCATATATTTT. This encodes CASSFRTGGLSRSGNTIYF.

The CDR3 is CASSPAGGKITDTQYF. CDR3 sequence (DNA): TGTGCCAGCAGCCCTGCAGGGGGGAAAATCACAGATACGCAGTATTTT. The J gene is TRBJ2-3, the V gene TRBV5-4, with D possibly being TRBD1 (7 bases). Trimming removed 4 bases at V and 2 bases at J, with 17 bases between. CDR3 size: 16 residues. Per the germline V gene, CDR1 is SGHNT and CDR2 is YYREEE (reference sequence).

This chain joins TRBV4-1 and TRBJ1-3; D is uncertain. CDR1 is MGHRA and CDR2 is YSYEKL in the germline V gene. The CDR3 consists of 15 residues. The V end lost 4 bases, the J end lost 0 bases, and 10 bases lay between the germline ends. The CDR3 region has the DNA TGCGCCAGCAGCCCCCCTTTTCCCTCTGGAAACACCATATATTTT. Its translation: CASSPPFPSGNTIYF.

V and J are TRBV7-9 and TRBJ2-1; no reliable D call. The V end lost 2 bases, the J end lost 15 bases, and 14 bases lay between the germline ends. Per germline, CDR1 SEHNR and CDR2 FQNEAQ (reference sequence). The CDR3 has 12 amino acids. CDR3 coding DNA: TGTGCCAGCAGCTTAACAGCGTACATACTGTTCTTC. Its translation: CASSLTAYILFF.

Remarks on this clone: The same CDR3 is also encoded by other DNA sequences in this sample. The V gene is TRBV9, the J gene TRBJ2-7; 7 bases align to TRBD1. From germline, CDR1 is SGDLS and CDR2 YYNGEE. Trimming took 5 bases from V and 4 from J; bases not matched to a gene: 6. The CDR3 extends over 13 amino acids. CDR3 in DNA: TGTGCCAGCAGTGCCGGGACAGCTTACGAGCAGTACTTC. It translates to CASSAGTAYEQYF.

Regarding this clone: This clone may be a read error of a much larger clone one base away. The gene calls are TRBV28 and TRBJ1-1; perhaps TRBD1 as D (5 bases). CDR1 and CDR2 from the germline V gene are MDHEN and SYDVKM. The CDR3 sequence is 13 residues long. Trimming shortened V by 5 bases and J by 1 base, and 8 bases separated the two germline ends. CDR3 nucleotide sequence: TGTGCCAGCAGTCATACAGGGAACACTGAAGCTTTCTTT. It codes for CASSHTGNTEAFF.

This rearrangement joins TRBV27 to TRBJ2-1; TRBD2 matches 8 bases. Trimming took 5 bases from V and 8 from J; bases not matched to a gene: 11. In germline, CDR1 is MNHEY, CDR2 SMNVEV (reference sequence). The CDR3 is made up of 15 amino acids. CDR3 sequence reads: CASSRLGARGDEQFF. The CDR3 nucleotides are TGTGCCAGCAGTCGGCTGGGGGCGCGGGGGGATGAGCAGTTCTTC.

The chain employs TRBV5-1 and TRBJ2-7; 9 bases agree with TRBD2. There are 18 residues in the CDR3. Germline assignment: CDR1 SGHRS and CDR2 YFSETQ. The V gene end was trimmed by 2 bases and the J gene end by 4 bases; junction bases not matched to a gene: 16. This chain's CDR3 is CASSFHPGNPGLAYEQYF. As DNA, the CDR3 is TGCGCCAGCAGCTTTCACCCGGGTAACCCGGGACTAGCTTACGAGCAGTACTTC.

This clone was detected only a few times. The chain recombines TRBV27 with TRBJ2-2; D is unclear. The CDR3 runs 13 residues. Germline CDR1 is MNHEY and CDR2 is SMNVEV (reference sequence). V lost 5 bases, J lost 3 bases, and 7 bases lay in between. CDR3 residues: CASSPGDTGELFF. In DNA form, the CDR3 reads TGTGCCAGCAGTCCCGGTGACACCGGGGAGCTGTTTTTT.

The chain is built from TRBV21-1 and TRBJ1-1. TRBV21-1 is annotated as a pseudogene. The CDR3 has 16 amino acids. In nucleotides, the CDR3 is TGTGCCAGCAGCAAAGAAGGGCGGGCGGTGAACACTGAAGCTTTCTTT. Translating it yields CASSKEGRAVNTEAFF.

V and J are TRBV6-5 and TRBJ2-7, with D unclear. Germline V gene lookup returns CDR1 MNHEY and CDR2 SVGAGI. This CDR3 comprises 10 residues. V lost 2 bases and J lost 6, with 2 bases in between. CDR3 sequence: CASSYPEQYF. DNA of the CDR3: TGTGCCAGCAGTTACCCCGAGCAGTACTTC.

This clone was seen just once. The chain carries TRBV19 and TRBJ2-1; TRBD2 matches 15 bases. After removal of 9 bases from V and 3 bases from J, the junction contained 6 bases not matched to a gene. The CDR3 is 16 residues long. The germline V gene encodes CDR1 LNHDA and CDR2 SQIVND (reference sequence). The CDR3 spells CASTRTSGRVYNEQFF. DNA of the CDR3: TGTGCCAGCACGCGGACTAGCGGGAGGGTCTACAATGAGCAGTTCTTC.

V gene TRBV23-1 combines with J gene TRBJ1-1; unclear D gene. TRBV23-1 is known as an ORF, though its function is uncertain. V dropped 0 bases and J dropped 0 bases, with 14 bases sitting between them. The CDR3 loop spans 17 amino acids. The CDR3, as DNA: TGCGCCAGCAGTCAATCGAAAGACCCTTGCCTGAACACTGAAGCTTTCTTT. It is translated as CASSQSKDPCLNTEAFF.

The chain joins TRBV15 to TRBJ2-7, with D hard to call. The CDR3 totals 15 residues. The V gene's germline CDR1 is LNHNV and CDR2 YYDKDF (reference sequence). V was shortened by 0 bases and J by 2 bases, with 11 bases between the two germline ends. The CDR3 loop is CATSRDRQFTYEQYF. The CDR3 region has the DNA TGTGCCACCAGCAGAGATCGCCAGTTTACCTACGAGCAGTACTTC.

The chain couples TRBV4-3 to TRBJ1-4; tentative D call: TRBD1 (6 bases). Germline-derived CDR1 and CDR2 are LGHNA and YSLEER. Trimming took 4 bases from V and 8 from J, leaving 20 bases between them. This CDR3 is 16 amino acids long. The CDR3: CASSPGSGAGTEKLFF. CDR3 bases: TGCGCCAGCAGCCCAGGGTCGGGGGCCGGTACCGAAAAACTGTTTTTT.

This chain uses TRBV7-8 with TRBJ2-7, with D perhaps assigned TRBD1 or TRBD2 (6 bases each). V was pared by 4 bases and J by 4 bases, with 14 bases between. Germline V gene sequence: CDR1 SGHVS, CDR2 FQNEAQ. The CDR3 runs to 14 residues. The CDR3 bases are TGTGCCAGCAGCTCCTTGAGGGGGGAATACGAGCAGTACTTC. It is translated as CASSSLRGEYEQYF. Looking up the rest from reference TRBV7-8 and TRBJ2-7 gives the full variable domain: GAGVSQSPRYKVAKRGQDVALRCDPISGHVSLFWYQQALGQGPEFLTYFQNEAQLDKSGLPSDRFFAERPEGSVSTLKIQRTQQEDSAVYLCASSSLRGEYEQYFGPGTRLTVT.

The chain is built from TRBV4-1 and TRBJ2-7; 9 bases are a match to TRBD2. Trimming removed 1 base from V and 0 bases from J; junction bases left unmatched: 4. Germline V lookup: CDR1 MGHRA, CDR2 YSYEKL. This CDR3 has 16 residues. The CDR3 coding sequence is TGCGCCAGCAGCCAAGGACTAGCGGAGATCTCCTACGAGCAGTACTTC. Its translation: CASSQGLAEISYEQYF.

This chain joins TRBV7-2 and TRBJ2-5; a possible D gene is TRBD2 (5 bases). The V gene lost 5 bases and the J gene lost 11 bases, with 24 bases spanning the gap. This CDR3 contains 15 residues. Germline CDR1 reads SGHTA; CDR2 reads FQGNSA. The DNA of the CDR3 is TGTGCCAGCAGCCCCTCGGGGATGGTAGTTCAGCAACAGTACTTC. It codes for CASSPSGMVVQQQYF.

The chain uses TRBV6-5 and TRBJ1-2; D is ambiguous. The CDR3 is made up of 11 amino acids. V lost 8 bases and J 4 bases, leaving 8 bases between the germline ends. Germline CDR1 MNHEY, CDR2 SVGAGI. Here the CDR3 DNA reads TGTGCCAGCGGGATTGGCTATGGCTACACCTTC. This codes for CASGIGYGYTF.

This clone was seen a few times. The V gene is TRBV9, the J gene TRBJ1-1, with no clear D. The V end lost 0 bases, the J end lost 1 base, and 7 bases lay between the germline ends. The germline gives CDR1 SGDLS, CDR2 YYNGEE. This CDR3 contains 14 residues. The CDR3 DNA reads as TGTGCCAGCAGCGTAGTATGGGGGAACACTGAAGCTTTCTTT. It yields the protein CASSVVWGNTEAFF.